The present entry profiles one TCR beta chain with its context. The sample comes from a study of blood T cell repertoires in COVID-19. About the study: T cells, B-cell-depleted T cells, or PBMCs provided the cDNA or gDNA that served as material.

This CDR3 has 12 amino acids. The germline gives CDR1 SNHLY, CDR2 FYNNEI. Between the trimmed V and J ends, which lost 6 bases and 2 bases, there was a span of 8 bases. TCRdb keeps only in-frame clones here, not all; method: immunoSEQ multiplex PCR. The sample contains about 50,000 clones, about 79% of which appear only once. This rearrangement joins TRBV2 to TRBJ2-7; D gene uncertain. This sequence was found in a human donor in a cohort sampled during active COVID-19. The specimen sequenced was peripheral blood. The CDR3: CASRARTYEQYF. CDR3 coding DNA: TGTGCCAGCAGGGCTAGGACCTACGAGCAGTACTTC.